This T cell receptor (beta chain) came from a study of cytomegalovirus exposure and HLA in healthy donors. Study findings and constraints: Both high specificity and high sensitivity reportedly marked the classifier's diagnosis of cytomegalovirus status. In the roughly 110 validation repertoires, about 95% of cluster scores exceeded 0, per a later analysis. Some TCR beta chains (roughly 160 of them) were listed as cytomegalovirus-associated.

About this clone itself: The antigen is undetermined.

Sequencing used immunoSEQ multiplex PCR; TCRdb keeps in-frame clones, though not all of them. Among 89,000 or so clones listed, approximately 93% were seen once. The CDR3 has 10 residues. The V gene lost 4 bases and the J gene lost 6 bases, with 7 bases spanning the gap. From germline, CDR1 is DFQATT and CDR2 SNEGSKA (reference sequence). Sequences were obtained from PBMCs. The sequence was collected from a young woman in good health and CMV-seropositive. This chain links TRBV20-1 with TRBJ2-7; D ambiguous. CDR3 region: CSAILSEQYF. The DNA for the CDR3 is TGCAGTGCTATTTTGAGCGAGCAGTACTTC.